This entry describes one T cell receptor (beta chain). This entry is derived from a study of blood T cell repertoires in COVID-19. Overall study context: Samples taken during acute and convalescent COVID-19 were collected in the United States, Italy and Spain. PBMCs, B-cell-depleted T cells, or T cells provided the cDNA or gDNA that made up the material.

Per the study methods: Estimated nucleated cell counts came from reference gene primer amplification. Here immunoSEQ multiplex PCR was the method, and the copy in TCRdb shows in-frame clones only, minus some. V, J and clone size derive from that table, while D and trimming were established from the DNA sequence. This sample has about 190,000 clones; over 75% occur once, and the top ten carry roughly 12%. The clonotype was recovered from a woman aged 45-65 years with acute or convalescent COVID-19. The sequenced sample was peripheral blood.

Written as DNA, the CDR3 is TGTGCCAGCAGTACCCGGACAGGGGCCGGGGAGCTGTTTTTT. This codes for CASSTRTGAGELFF. The chain joins TRBV28 to TRBJ2-2, with 9 bases lining up with TRBD1. This CDR3 has 14 residues. J lost 6 bases, V lost 5 bases, and 4 bases had no gene match. The germline V gene has CDR1 MDHEN and CDR2 SYDVKM.